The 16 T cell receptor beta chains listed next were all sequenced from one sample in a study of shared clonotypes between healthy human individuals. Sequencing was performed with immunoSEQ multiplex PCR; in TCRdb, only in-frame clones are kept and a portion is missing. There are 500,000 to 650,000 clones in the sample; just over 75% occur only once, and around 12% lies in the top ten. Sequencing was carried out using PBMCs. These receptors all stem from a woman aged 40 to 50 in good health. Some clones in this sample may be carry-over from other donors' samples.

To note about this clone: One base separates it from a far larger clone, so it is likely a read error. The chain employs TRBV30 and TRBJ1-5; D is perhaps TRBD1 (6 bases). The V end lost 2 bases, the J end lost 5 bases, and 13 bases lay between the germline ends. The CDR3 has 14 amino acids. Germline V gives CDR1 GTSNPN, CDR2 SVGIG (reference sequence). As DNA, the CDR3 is TGTGCCTGGAGTAACAGGGTGGGAGATCAGCCCCAGCATTTT. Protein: CAWSNRVGDQPQHF. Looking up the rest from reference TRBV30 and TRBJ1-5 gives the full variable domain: SQTIHQWPATLVQPVGSPLSLECTVEGTSNPNLYWYRQAAGRGLQLLFYSVGIGQISSEVPQNLSASRPQDRQFILSSKKLLLSDSGFYLCAWSNRVGDQPQHFGDGTRLSIL.

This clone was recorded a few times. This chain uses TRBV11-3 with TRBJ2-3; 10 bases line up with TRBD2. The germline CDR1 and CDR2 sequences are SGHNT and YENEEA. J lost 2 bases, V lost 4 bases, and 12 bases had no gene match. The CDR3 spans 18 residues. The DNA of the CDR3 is TGTGCCAGCAGCTCAGGGGGGGTAGCGGGAGGCCTCACAGATACGCAGTATTTT. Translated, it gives CASSSGGVAGGLTDTQYF. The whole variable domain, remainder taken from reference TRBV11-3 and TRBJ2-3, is EAGVVQSPRYKIIEKKQPVAFWCNPISGHNTLYWYLQNLGQGPELLIRYENEEAVDDSQLPKDRFSAERLKGVDSTLKIQPAELGDSAVYLCASSSGGVAGGLTDTQYFGPGTRLTVL.

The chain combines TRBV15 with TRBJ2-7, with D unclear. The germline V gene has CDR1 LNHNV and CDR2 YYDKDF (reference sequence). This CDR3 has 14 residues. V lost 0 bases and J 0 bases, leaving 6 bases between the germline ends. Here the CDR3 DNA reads TGTGCCACCAGCAGAGAGGTAGCCTCCTACGAGCAGTACTTC. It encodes CATSREVASYEQYF.

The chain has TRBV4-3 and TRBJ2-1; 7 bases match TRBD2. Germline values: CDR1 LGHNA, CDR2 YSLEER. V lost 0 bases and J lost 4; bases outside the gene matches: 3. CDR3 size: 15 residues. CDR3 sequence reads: CASSQEGLIYNEQFF. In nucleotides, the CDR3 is TGCGCCAGCAGCCAAGAGGGACTAATTTACAATGAGCAGTTCTTC.

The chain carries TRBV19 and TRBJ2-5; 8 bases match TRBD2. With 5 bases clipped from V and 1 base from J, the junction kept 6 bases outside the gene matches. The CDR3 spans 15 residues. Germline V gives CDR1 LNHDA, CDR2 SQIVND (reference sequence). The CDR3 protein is CASSGLAGGQETQYF. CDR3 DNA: TGTGCCAGTAGTGGCCTTGCGGGAGGCCAAGAGACCCAGTACTTC.

CDR3 sequence: CASSGPFTGELFF. For the CDR3, the DNA is TGTGCCAGCAGCGGACCATTCACCGGGGAGCTGTTTTTT. The V call is TRBV9, the J call TRBJ2-2; no clear D. The V and J ends lost 3 bases and 4 bases respectively, with 7 bases between them. The CDR3 runs to 13 residues. Per the germline V gene, CDR1 is SGDLS and CDR2 is YYNGEE. Combining the CDR3 with reference TRBV9 and TRBJ2-2 gives the whole variable domain DSGVTQTPKHLITATGQRVTLRCSPRSGDLSVYWYQQSLDQGLQFLIQYYNGEERAKGNILERFSAQQFPDLHSELNLSSLELGDSALYFCASSGPFTGELFFGEGSRLTVL.

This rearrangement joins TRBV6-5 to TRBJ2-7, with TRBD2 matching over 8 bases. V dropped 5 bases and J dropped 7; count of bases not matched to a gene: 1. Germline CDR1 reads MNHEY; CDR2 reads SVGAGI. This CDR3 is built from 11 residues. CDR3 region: CASSREGEQYF. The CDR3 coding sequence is TGTGCCAGCAGTCGGGAGGGAGAGCAGTACTTC.

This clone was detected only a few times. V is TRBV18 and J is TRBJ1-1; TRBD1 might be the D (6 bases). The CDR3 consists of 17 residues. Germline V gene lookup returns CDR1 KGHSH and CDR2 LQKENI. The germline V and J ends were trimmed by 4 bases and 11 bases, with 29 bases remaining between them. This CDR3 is CASSHEGQWRSVATAFF. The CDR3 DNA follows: TGTGCCAGCTCACACGAAGGACAGTGGAGATCGGTGGCCACGGCTTTCTTT.

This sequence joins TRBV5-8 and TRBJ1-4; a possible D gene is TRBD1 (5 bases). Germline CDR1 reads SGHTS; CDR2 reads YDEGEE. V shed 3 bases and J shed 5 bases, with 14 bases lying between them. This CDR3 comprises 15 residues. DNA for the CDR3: TGTGCCAGCAGCTGGATAATGGACACAAATGAAAAACTGTTTTTT. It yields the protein CASSWIMDTNEKLFF.

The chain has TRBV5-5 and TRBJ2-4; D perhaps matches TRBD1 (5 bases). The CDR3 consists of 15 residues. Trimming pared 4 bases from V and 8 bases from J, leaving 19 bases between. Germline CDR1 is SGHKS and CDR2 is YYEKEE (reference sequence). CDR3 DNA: TGTGCCAGCAGCACGACAGCTGGTGATGGATACATTCAGTACTTC. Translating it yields CASSTTAGDGYIQYF.

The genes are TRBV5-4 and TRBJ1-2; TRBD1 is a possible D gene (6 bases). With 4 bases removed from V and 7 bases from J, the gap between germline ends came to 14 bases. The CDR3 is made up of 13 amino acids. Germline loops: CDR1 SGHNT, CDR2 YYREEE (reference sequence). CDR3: CASSRDKVAGYTF. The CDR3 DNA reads TGTGCCAGCAGCCGGGACAAGGTAGCTGGCTACACCTTC.

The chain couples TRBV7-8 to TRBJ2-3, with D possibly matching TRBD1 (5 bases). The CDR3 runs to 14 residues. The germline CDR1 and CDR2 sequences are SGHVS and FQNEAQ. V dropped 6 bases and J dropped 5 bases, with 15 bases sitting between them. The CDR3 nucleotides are TGTGCCAGCAGGGGCCCAGGGCTGGGAGATACGCAGTATTTT. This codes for CASRGPGLGDTQYF.

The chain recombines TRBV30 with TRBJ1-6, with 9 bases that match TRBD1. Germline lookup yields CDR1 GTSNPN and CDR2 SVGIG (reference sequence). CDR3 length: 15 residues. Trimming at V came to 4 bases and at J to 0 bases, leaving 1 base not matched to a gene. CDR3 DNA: TGTGCCTGGAACAGGGGGCGCTCCTATAATTCACCCCTCCACTTT. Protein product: CAWNRGRSYNSPLHF.

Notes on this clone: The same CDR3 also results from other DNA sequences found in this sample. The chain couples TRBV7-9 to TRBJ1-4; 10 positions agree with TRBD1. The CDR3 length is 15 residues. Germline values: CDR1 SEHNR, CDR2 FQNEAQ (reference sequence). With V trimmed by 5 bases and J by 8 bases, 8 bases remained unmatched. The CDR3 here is CASSPRTGGNEKLFF. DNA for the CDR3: TGTGCCAGCAGCCCGAGGACAGGGGGAAACGAAAAACTGTTTTTT.

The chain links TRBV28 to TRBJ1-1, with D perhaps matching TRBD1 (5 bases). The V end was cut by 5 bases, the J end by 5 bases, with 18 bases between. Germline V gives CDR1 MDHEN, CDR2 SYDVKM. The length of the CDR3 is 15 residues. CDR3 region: CASSPPGPRGTEAFF. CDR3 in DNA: TGTGCCAGCAGTCCCCCGGGACCGCGAGGGACTGAAGCTTTCTTT.

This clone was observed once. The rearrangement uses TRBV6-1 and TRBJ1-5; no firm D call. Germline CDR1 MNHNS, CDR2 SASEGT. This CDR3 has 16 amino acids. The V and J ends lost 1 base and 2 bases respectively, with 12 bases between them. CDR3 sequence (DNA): TGTGCCAGCAGTGAAGGAATGGGTATCGGCAATCAGCCCCAGCATTTT. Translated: CASSEGMGIGNQPQHF.